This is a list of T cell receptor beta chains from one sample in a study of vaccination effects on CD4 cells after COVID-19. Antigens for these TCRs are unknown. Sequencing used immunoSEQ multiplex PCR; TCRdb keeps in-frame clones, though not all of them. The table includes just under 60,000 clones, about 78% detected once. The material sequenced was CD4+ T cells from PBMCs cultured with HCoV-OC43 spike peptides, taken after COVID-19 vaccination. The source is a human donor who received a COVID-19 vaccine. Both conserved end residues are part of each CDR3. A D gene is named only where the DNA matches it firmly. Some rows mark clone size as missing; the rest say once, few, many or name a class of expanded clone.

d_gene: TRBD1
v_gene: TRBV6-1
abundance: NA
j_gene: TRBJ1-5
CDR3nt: TGTGCCAGCAGTGAAAACAGGGGTGATCAGCCCCAGCATTTT
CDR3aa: CASSENRGDQPQHF

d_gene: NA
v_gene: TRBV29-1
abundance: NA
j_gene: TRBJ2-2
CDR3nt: TGCAGCGTTGATTCTCTAAACACCGGGGAGCTGTTTTTT
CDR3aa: CSVDSLNTGELFF

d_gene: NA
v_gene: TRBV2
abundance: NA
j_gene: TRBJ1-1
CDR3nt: TGTGCCAGCATTAAAACAGAGAACACTGAAGCTTTCTTT
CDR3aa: CASIKTENTEAFF

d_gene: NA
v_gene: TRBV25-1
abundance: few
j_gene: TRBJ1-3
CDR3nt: TGTGCCAGCAGTCCTACCGACACCCCTGGAAACACCATATATTTT
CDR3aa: CASSPTDTPGNTIYF

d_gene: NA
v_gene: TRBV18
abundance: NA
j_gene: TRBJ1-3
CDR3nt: TGTGCCAGCTCGCCTTCCGCCGGACTCCAAGGATCTGGAAACACCATATATTTT
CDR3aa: CASSPSAGLQGSGNTIYF

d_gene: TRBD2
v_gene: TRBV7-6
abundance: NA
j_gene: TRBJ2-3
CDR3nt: TGTGCCAGCAGCTTAGCGGCTAGCGGGGGGTCAGATACGCAGTATTTT
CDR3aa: CASSLAASGGSDTQYF

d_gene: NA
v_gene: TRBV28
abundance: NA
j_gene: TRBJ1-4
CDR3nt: TGTGCCAGCAGTTTATACCCGGCGCTGATTAATGAAAAACTGTTTTTT
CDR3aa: CASSLYPALINEKLFF

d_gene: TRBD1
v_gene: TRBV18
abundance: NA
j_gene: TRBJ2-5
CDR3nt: TGTGCCAGCTCACCGGGACAGGGTGGAGAGACCCAGTACTTC
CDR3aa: CASSPGQGGETQYF

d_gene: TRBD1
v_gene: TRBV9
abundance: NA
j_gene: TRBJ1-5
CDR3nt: TGTGCCAGCAGCGGGGGACAGGGATGGAATCAGCCCCAGCATTTT
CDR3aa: CASSGGQGWNQPQHF

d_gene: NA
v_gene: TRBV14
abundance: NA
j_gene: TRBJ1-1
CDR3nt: TGTGCCAGCAGCCAAGGAAGGATTGGGGACACTGAAGCTTTCTTT
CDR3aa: CASSQGRIGDTEAFF

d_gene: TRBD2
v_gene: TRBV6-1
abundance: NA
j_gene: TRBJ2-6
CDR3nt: TGTGCCAGCAGTGAACTAGCGGGGGGTGCCGGGGCCAACGTCCTGACTTTC
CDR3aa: CASSELAGGAGANVLTF

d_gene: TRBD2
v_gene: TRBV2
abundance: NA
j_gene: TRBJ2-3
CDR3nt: TGTGCCAGCTCGCGGGAGTATGGGGCAGATACGCAGTATTTT
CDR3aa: CASSREYGADTQYF

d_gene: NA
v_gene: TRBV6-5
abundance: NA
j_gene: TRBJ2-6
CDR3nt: TGTGCCAGCAGTCAGGGCAACGTCCTGACTTTC
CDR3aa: CASSQGNVLTF

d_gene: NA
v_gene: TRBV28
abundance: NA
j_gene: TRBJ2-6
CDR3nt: TGTGCCAGCAGCGAGGGACCGAGCTCTGGGGCCAACGTCCTGACTTTC
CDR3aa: CASSEGPSSGANVLTF

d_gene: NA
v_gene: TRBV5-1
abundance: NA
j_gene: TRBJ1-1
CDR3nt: TGCGCCAGCAGCTTGGGGGTGGCTTGGACTGAAGCTTTCTTT
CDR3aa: CASSLGVAWTEAFF

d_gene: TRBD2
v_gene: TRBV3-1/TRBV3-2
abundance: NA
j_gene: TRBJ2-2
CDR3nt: TGTGCCAGCAGCCCCGGGGGGGGCTCGAACACCGGGGAGCTGTTTTTT
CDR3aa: CASSPGGGSNTGELFF

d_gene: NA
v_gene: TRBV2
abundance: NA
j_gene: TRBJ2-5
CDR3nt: TGTGCCAGCAAGACCTTATCGGCTCGGACCCAGTACTTC
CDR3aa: CASKTLSARTQYF

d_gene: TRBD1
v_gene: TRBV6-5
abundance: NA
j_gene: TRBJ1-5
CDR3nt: TGTGCAGCCGACAGGGGAGGTCAGCCCCAGCATTTT
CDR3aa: CAADRGGQPQHF

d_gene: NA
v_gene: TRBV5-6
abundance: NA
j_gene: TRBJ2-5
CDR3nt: TGTGCCAGCAGCTACCGGACGGTATGGGGAGAGACCCAGTACTTC
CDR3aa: CASSYRTVWGETQYF

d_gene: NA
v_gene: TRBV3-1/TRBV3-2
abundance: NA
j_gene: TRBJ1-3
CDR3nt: TGTGCCAGCAGCCGGCCCGGGAACTCTGGAAACACCATATATTTT
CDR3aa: CASSRPGNSGNTIYF

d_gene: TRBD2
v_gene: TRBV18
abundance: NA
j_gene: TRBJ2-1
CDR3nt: TGTGCCAGCTCACCACTAGCGGGGGGGTACAATGAGCAGTTCTTC
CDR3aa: CASSPLAGGYNEQFF

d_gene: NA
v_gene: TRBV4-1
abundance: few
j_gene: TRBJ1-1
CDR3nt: TGCGCCAGCAGCCAAGACCGAGAGAACACTGAAGCTTTCTTT
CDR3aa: CASSQDRENTEAFF

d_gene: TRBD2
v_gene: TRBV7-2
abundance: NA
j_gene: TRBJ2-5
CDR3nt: TGTGCCAGCAGCCCAGGCGGGGGGGCCTTCATAGAGACCCAGTACTTC
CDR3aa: CASSPGGGAFIETQYF

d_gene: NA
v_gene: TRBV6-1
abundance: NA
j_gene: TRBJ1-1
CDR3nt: TGTGCCAGCAGTGAAGTGGGCAGGATGAACACTGAAGCTTTCTTT
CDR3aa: CASSEVGRMNTEAFF

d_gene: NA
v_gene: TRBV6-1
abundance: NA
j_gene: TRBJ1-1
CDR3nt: TGTGCCAGCAGTGAAAATTGGGGGTTCACTGAAGCTTTCTTT
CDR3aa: CASSENWGFTEAFF

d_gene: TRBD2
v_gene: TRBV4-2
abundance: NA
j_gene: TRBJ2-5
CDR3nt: TGTGCCAGCAGCCAAGCTGGCGGGGGGTACCAAGAGACCCAGTACTTC
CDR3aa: CASSQAGGGYQETQYF

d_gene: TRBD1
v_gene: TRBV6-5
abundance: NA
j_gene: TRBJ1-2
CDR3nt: TGTGCCGGCTACCGGGGGACAGGGGGTAGCTATGGCTACACCTTC
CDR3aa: CAGYRGTGGSYGYTF

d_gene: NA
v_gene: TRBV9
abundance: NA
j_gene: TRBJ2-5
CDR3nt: TGTGCCAGCAGCGTAGCCTGGACCCAAGAGACCCAGTACTTC
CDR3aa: CASSVAWTQETQYF

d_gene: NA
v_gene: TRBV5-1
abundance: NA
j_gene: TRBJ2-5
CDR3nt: TGCGCCAGCAGCTTGATGACTGAACAAGAGACCCAGTACTTC
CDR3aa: CASSLMTEQETQYF

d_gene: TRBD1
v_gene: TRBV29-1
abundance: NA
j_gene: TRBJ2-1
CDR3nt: TGCAGCGTTGAGGTGGGACAGAGTCGACACAATGAGCAGTTCTTC
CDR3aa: CSVEVGQSRHNEQFF

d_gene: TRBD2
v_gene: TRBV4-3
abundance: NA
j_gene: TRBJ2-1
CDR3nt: TGCGCCAGCAGCTCCGGTCGGGGGGGAATAAGCGGGGGGGCCCATAATGAGCAGTTCTTC
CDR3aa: CASSSGRGGISGGAHNEQFF

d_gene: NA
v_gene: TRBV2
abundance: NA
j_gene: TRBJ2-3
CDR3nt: TGTGCCAGGACCAGGGGATCAGATACGCAGTATTTT
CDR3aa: CARTRGSDTQYF

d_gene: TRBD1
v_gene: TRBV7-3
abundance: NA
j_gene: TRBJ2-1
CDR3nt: TGTGCCAGCAGCCCCGTAACAGGGGTAGAGCAGTTCTTC
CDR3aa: CASSPVTGVEQFF

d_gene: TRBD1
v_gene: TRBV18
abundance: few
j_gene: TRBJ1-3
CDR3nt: TGTGCCAGCTCACCCACAGGGGGCACTGGAAACACCATATATTTT
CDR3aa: CASSPTGGTGNTIYF

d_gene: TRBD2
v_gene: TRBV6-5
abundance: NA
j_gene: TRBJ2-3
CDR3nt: TGTGCCAGCAGTTACCGCGGGGGGCCTAGCACAGATACGCAGTATTTT
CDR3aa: CASSYRGGPSTDTQYF

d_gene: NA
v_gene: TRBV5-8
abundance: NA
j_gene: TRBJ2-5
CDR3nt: TGTGCCAGTCCTCAGGCGATTAGTACACAACAAACTACGAGACGAGAGACCCAGTACTTC
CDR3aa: CASPQAISTQQTTRRETQYF

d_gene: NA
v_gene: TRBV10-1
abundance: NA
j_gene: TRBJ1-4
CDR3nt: TGCGCCAGCAGTTCGGGCCAGGACTCGGAAAAACTGTTTTTT
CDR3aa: CASSSGQDSEKLFF

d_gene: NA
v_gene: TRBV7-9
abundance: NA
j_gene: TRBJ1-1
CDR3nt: TGTGCCAGCAGCTTAGCCAGGGTCACTGAAGCTTTCTTT
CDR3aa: CASSLARVTEAFF

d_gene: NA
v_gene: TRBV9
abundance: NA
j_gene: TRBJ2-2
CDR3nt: TGTGCCAGCAGCGTAGTTGGAGCCACCGGGGAGCTGTTTTTT
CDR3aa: CASSVVGATGELFF

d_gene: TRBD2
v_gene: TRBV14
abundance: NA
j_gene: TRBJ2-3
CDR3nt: TGTGCCAGCAGCTCGAGCGGGGTTAGCACAGATACGCAGTATTTT
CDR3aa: CASSSSGVSTDTQYF

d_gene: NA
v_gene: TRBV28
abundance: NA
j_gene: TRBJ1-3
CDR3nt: TGTGCCAGCAGTTTTTTAACGGGGACCGCGACGGGAAACACCATATATTTT
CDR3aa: CASSFLTGTATGNTIYF

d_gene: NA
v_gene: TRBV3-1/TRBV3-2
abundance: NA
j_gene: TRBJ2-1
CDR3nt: TGTGCCAGCAGCCAAGCGCAGAGCTCCTACAATGAGCAGTTCTTC
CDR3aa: CASSQAQSSYNEQFF

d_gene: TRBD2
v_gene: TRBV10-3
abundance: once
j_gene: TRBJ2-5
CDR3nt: TGTGCCATCAGGGTTACTAGCGACCAAGAGACCCAGTACTTC
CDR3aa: CAIRVTSDQETQYF

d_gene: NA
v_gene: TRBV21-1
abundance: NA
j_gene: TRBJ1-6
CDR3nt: TGTGCCAGCAGGCTACCTGGGGACGGGGATAATTCACCCCTCCACTTT
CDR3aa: CASRLPGDGDNSPLHF